This T cell receptor beta chain was captured by sequencing in a study of cytomegalovirus exposure and HLA in healthy donors. TCRdb keeps only in-frame clones here, not all; method: immunoSEQ multiplex PCR. This sample has over 200,000 clones; roughly 91% occur once, and the top ten carry roughly 2%. On this clone: The identical CDR3 is also encoded by other nucleotide sequences in the sample.

The V and J ends lost 5 bases and 3 bases respectively, with 11 bases between them. Germline loops: CDR1 SNHLY, CDR2 FYNNEI. This CDR3 comprises 13 residues. Input material: PBMCs. This TCR came from a woman aged 18-29 years in good health and CMV-seropositive. The chain couples TRBV2 to TRBJ2-7; D perhaps matches TRBD1 (6 bases). Written as DNA, the CDR3 is TGTGCCAGCAGTCGGGACATGATCTACGAGCAGTACTTC. Translated, it gives CASSRDMIYEQYF. The full variable domain, in which reference TRBV2 and TRBJ2-7 provide the parts outside the CDR3, is EPEVTQTPSHQVTQMGQEVILRCVPISNHLYFYWYRQILGQKVEFLVSFYNNEISEKSEIFDDQFSVERPDGSNFTLKIRSTKLEDSAMYFCASSRDMIYEQYFGPGTRLTVT.